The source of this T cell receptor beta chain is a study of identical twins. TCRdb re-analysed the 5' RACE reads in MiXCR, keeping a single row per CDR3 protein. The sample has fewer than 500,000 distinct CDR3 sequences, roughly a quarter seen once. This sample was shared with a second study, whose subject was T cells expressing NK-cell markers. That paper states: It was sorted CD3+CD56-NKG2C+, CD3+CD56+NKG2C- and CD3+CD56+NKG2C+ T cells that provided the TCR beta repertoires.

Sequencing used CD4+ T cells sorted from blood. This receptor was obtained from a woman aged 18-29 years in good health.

The CDR3 bases are TGTGCCAGCAGCTTGCGACACTACGAGCAGTACTTC. Protein product: CASSLRHYEQYF. This chain uses TRBV5-6 with TRBJ2-7, with no clear D. Per germline, CDR1 SGHDT and CDR2 YYEEEE. This CDR3 is 12 amino acids long. V was cut by 1 base and J by 3 bases, with 5 bases left in between.